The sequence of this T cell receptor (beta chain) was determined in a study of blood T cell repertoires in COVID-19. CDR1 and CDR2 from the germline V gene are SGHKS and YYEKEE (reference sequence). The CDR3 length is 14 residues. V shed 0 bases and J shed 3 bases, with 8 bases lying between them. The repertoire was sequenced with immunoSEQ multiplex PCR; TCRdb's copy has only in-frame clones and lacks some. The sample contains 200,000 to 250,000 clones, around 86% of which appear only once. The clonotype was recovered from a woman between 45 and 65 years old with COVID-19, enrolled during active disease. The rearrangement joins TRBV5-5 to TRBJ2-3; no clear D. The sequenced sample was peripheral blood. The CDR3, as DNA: TGTGCCAGCAGCTTGGGGGCCGGAACAGATACGCAGTATTTT. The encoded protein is CASSLGAGTDTQYF.